This entry is about one T cell receptor beta chain. CDR3 length: 14 residues. V lost 7 bases to trimming and J lost 5 bases; unmatched junction nucleotides: 6. CDR1 is MDHEN and CDR2 is SYDVKM in the germline V gene. This record comes from a study of blood T cell repertoires in COVID-19. Turning to the study itself: Donors in the United States, Italy and Spain gave samples during acute or convalescent COVID-19.

Libraries were prepared by immunoSEQ multiplex PCR; TCRdb keeps only in-frame clonotypes and omits some of them. This sample has fewer than 150,000 clones, with around 79% found just once. The chain is built from TRBV28 and TRBJ2-2, with TRBD1 identical over 8 bases. This clonotype originated in a man in his fifties or sixties with acute or convalescent COVID-19. Sequencing was done on a sample of peripheral blood. The CDR3 DNA sequence: TGTGCCAGCACCAGGACAGGGTTTACCGGGGAGCTGTTTTTT. Its protein product is CASTRTGFTGELFF.